The 18 T cell receptor beta chains listed next were all sequenced from one sample in a study of T cell clones after liver transplantation. The protocol was immunoSEQ multiplex PCR, while the TCRdb copy is restricted to in-frame clones and leaves out a portion. The data hold 93,000 or so clones, with under 90% observed a single time. The sequencing here drew on CD4+ T cells from blood, taken about 50 months after liver transplant. The origin of the receptors is a human patient who received a liver transplant. Some T cells may originate from the graft donor.

The chain recombines TRBV7-8 with TRBJ1-1, with 8 nucleotides matching TRBD1. The CDR3 covers 16 residues. Germline values: CDR1 SGHVS, CDR2 FQNEAQ. Losses at the gene ends were 3 bases for V and 1 base for J; bases not matched to a gene: 7. The CDR3 here is CASSFRTGIRNTEAFF. CDR3 bases: TGTGCCAGCAGCTTTAGGACAGGGATAAGGAACACTGAAGCTTTCTTT.

The J gene is TRBJ1-3, the V gene TRBV27; 7 nucleotides line up with TRBD1. CDR1 MNHEY and CDR2 SMNVEV come from the germline V gene (reference sequence). This CDR3 comprises 16 residues. V lost 5 bases and J lost 2; bases outside the gene matches: 9. This CDR3 is CASSPRTGRTGNTIYF. CDR3 in DNA: TGTGCCAGCAGTCCGAGGACAGGCCGAACTGGAAACACCATATATTTT.

The genes are TRBV5-1 and TRBJ1-4; 12 bases match TRBD1. Germline V gene sequence: CDR1 SGHRS, CDR2 YFSETQ. After removal of 4 bases from V and 7 bases from J, the junction contained 11 bases not matched to a gene. CDR3 size: 17 residues. CDR3 sequence reads: CASSEGTGGGRAEKLFF. CDR3 bases: TGCGCCAGCAGCGAAGGGACAGGGGGCGGTCGGGCTGAAAAACTGTTTTTT.

The rearrangement links TRBV4-2 to TRBJ2-5; 8 nucleotides match TRBD1. Losses at the gene ends were 4 bases for V and 2 bases for J; bases not matched to a gene: 6. CDR3 size: 15 residues. Germline V CDR1 and CDR2: LGHNA, YNFKEQ. Here the CDR3 reads CASSPGQGRQETQYF. Written as DNA, the CDR3 is TGTGCCAGCAGCCCCGGACAGGGTAGACAAGAGACCCAGTACTTC.

A few counts support this clone. CDR3 residues: CASTGGGDSYNEQFF. The CDR3 DNA reads as TGTGCCAGCACTGGCGGGGGCGACTCCTACAATGAGCAGTTCTTC. The rearrangement links TRBV9 to TRBJ2-1; possibly TRBD2 for D (7 bases). Trimming cost V 6 bases and J 0 bases, with 13 bases left between them. Germline V gene data show CDR1 as SGDLS and CDR2 as YYNGEE. This CDR3 comprises 15 residues.

The chain combines TRBV9 with TRBJ1-2, with 7 bases identical to TRBD1. Germline CDR1 SGDLS, CDR2 YYNGEE. V lost 7 bases, J lost 6 bases, and 9 bases stayed unmatched. This CDR3 is built from 13 residues. CDR3 sequence reads: CASAQTGLHGYTF. CDR3 nucleotide sequence: TGTGCCAGCGCGCAGACAGGGCTACATGGCTACACCTTC.

CDR3: CSVAGTLYDSGNTIYF. The CDR3 nucleotides are TGCAGCGTTGCCGGGACACTTTATGACTCTGGAAACACCATATATTTT. V is TRBV29-1 and J is TRBJ1-3; tentative D call: TRBD1 (6 bases). The CDR3 spans 16 residues. V lost 4 bases, J lost 0 bases, and 16 bases lay in between. Germline-derived CDR1 and CDR2 are SQVTM and ANQGSEA. Variable domain in full (rest from reference TRBV29-1 and TRBJ1-3): SAVISQKPSRDICQRGTSLTIQCQVDSQVTMMFWYRQQPGQSLTLIATANQGSEATYESGFVIDKFPISRPNLTFSTLTVSNMSPEDSSIYLCSVAGTLYDSGNTIYFGEGSWLTVV.

This sequence joins TRBV7-3 and TRBJ2-7, with TRBD1 identical over 10 bases. The CDR3 loop spans 17 amino acids. Germline CDR1 reads SGHTA; CDR2 reads FQGTGA. With 2 bases clipped from V and 5 bases from J, the junction kept 12 bases outside the gene matches. CDR3 nucleotides: TGTGCCAGCAGCTTATCCCCCCCCGGGACAGGGGCCGACGAGCAGTACTTC. It encodes CASSLSPPGTGADEQYF. Together with reference TRBV7-3 and TRBJ2-7, the CDR3 gives the full variable domain: GAGVSQTPSNKVTEKGKYVELRCDPISGHTALYWYRQSLGQGPEFLIYFQGTGAADDSGLPNDRFFAVRPEGSVSTLKIQRTERGDSAVYLCASSLSPPGTGADEQYFGPGTRLTVT.

The chain is built from TRBV18 and TRBJ1-4; 8 bases line up with TRBD1. Germline-derived CDR1 and CDR2 are KGHSH and LQKENI. J lost 8 bases, V lost 5 bases, and 7 bases had no gene match. The length of the CDR3 is 14 residues. The CDR3 bases are TGTGCCAGCTCAAGTGGACAGGGTTGGGAAAAACTGTTTTTT. This codes for CASSSGQGWEKLFF.

The V and J genes are TRBV19 and TRBJ2-1, with D uncertain. Trimming shortened V by 2 bases and J by 7 bases, and 3 bases separated the two germline ends. The CDR3 is made up of 11 amino acids. The germline gives CDR1 LNHDA, CDR2 SQIVND (reference sequence). The CDR3 coding sequence is TGTGCCAGTAGTATACTTAATGAGCAGTTCTTC. This codes for CASSILNEQFF. The full variable domain, rest sourced from reference TRBV19 and TRBJ2-1, is DGGITQSPKYLFRKEGQNVTLSCEQNLNHDAMYWYRQDPGQGLRLIYYSQIVNDFQKGDIAEGYSVSREKKESFPLTVTSAQKNPTAFYLCASSILNEQFFGPGTRLTVL.

CDR3 DNA: TGTGCCAGCAGCTTAGTAGGACAGGGGGCGGAGGGCTACACCTTC. This sequence encodes CASSLVGQGAEGYTF. This chain links TRBV7-2 with TRBJ1-2; 11 nucleotides line up with TRBD1. V shed 1 base, J shed 8 bases, and the junction held 6 bases outside the gene matches. This CDR3 contains 15 residues. CDR1 SGHTA and CDR2 FQGNSA come from the germline V gene. Drawing the rest from reference TRBV7-2 and TRBJ1-2, the complete variable domain is GAGVSQSPSNKVTEKGKDVELRCDPISGHTALYWYRQSLGQGLEFLIYFQGNSAPDKSGLPSDRFSAERTGGSVSTLTIQRTQQEDSAVYLCASSLVGQGAEGYTFGSGTRLTVV.

J is TRBJ1-2 and V is TRBV5-1; TRBD1 might be the D (5 bases). Trimming removed 0 bases from V and 3 bases from J, with 6 bases in between. The CDR3 consists of 13 residues. Germline V gene sequence: CDR1 SGHRS, CDR2 YFSETQ. The CDR3 protein is CASSLATDYGYTF. The CDR3 DNA reads as TGCGCCAGCAGCTTGGCGACAGACTATGGCTACACCTTC.

This clone has only one observation. V and J are TRBV10-3 and TRBJ2-7; tentatively, D is TRBD1 or TRBD2 (6 bases each). Looked up from germline, CDR1 is ENHRY and CDR2 is SYGVKD. The CDR3 has 15 residues. With 3 bases removed from V and 2 bases from J, the gap between germline ends came to 14 bases. CDR3 sequence (DNA): TGTGCCATCAGTGACGTATCCGGGGGCGCCTACGAGCAGTACTTC. Translated: CAISDVSGGAYEQYF.

Here the CDR3 DNA reads TGTGCCAGCAGTTCGACAGGGTCTCCCCTCCACTTT. Its translation: CASSSTGSPLHF. The V call is TRBV6-6, the J call TRBJ1-6; 7 nucleotides match TRBD1. V dropped 4 bases and J dropped 13; count of bases not matched to a gene: 4. Per the germline V gene, CDR1 is MNHNY and CDR2 is SVGAGI (reference sequence). The CDR3 runs to 12 residues.

CDR3 region: CASTMNRGSNQPQHF. The CDR3 coding sequence is TGTGCCAGCACAATGAACAGGGGAAGCAATCAGCCCCAGCATTTT. This chain connects TRBV2 to TRBJ1-5; 7 nucleotides line up with TRBD1. This CDR3 spans 15 amino acids. Germline loops: CDR1 SNHLY, CDR2 FYNNEI. After removal of 7 bases from V and 1 base from J, the junction contained 7 bases not matched to a gene.

The chain carries TRBV7-8 and TRBJ1-5; TRBD1 matches at 9 bases. Looked up from germline, CDR1 is SGHVS and CDR2 is FQNEAQ. This CDR3 has 14 amino acids. Losses at the gene ends were 5 bases for V and 6 bases for J; bases not matched to a gene: 5. CDR3 amino acids: CASSPTGGGQPQHF. CDR3 sequence (DNA): TGTGCCAGCAGCCCTACAGGGGGCGGTCAGCCCCAGCATTTT. Complete variable domain (other parts from reference TRBV7-8 and TRBJ1-5): GAGVSQSPRYKVAKRGQDVALRCDPISGHVSLFWYQQALGQGPEFLTYFQNEAQLDKSGLPSDRFFAERPEGSVSTLKIQRTQQEDSAVYLCASSPTGGGQPQHFGDGTRLSIL.

The chain has TRBV2 and TRBJ2-1; TRBD2 might be the D (5 bases). The germline CDR1 and CDR2 sequences are SNHLY and FYNNEI. The CDR3 runs 16 residues. V lost 6 bases and J lost 1, with 16 bases in between. CDR3 nucleotides: TGTGCCAGCAGCCCTCAAAGCGGCTATTCCTACAATGAGCAGTTCTTC. It yields the protein CASSPQSGYSYNEQFF.

The chain recombines TRBV6-1 with TRBJ2-7; 8 nucleotides align to TRBD1. With 7 bases clipped from V and 1 base from J, the junction kept 6 bases outside the gene matches. Per germline, CDR1 MNHNS and CDR2 SASEGT. The CDR3 has 14 residues. CDR3 DNA: TGTGCCAGCACCATGACAGGGGCATCCTACGAGCAGTACTTC. It yields the protein CASTMTGASYEQYF.